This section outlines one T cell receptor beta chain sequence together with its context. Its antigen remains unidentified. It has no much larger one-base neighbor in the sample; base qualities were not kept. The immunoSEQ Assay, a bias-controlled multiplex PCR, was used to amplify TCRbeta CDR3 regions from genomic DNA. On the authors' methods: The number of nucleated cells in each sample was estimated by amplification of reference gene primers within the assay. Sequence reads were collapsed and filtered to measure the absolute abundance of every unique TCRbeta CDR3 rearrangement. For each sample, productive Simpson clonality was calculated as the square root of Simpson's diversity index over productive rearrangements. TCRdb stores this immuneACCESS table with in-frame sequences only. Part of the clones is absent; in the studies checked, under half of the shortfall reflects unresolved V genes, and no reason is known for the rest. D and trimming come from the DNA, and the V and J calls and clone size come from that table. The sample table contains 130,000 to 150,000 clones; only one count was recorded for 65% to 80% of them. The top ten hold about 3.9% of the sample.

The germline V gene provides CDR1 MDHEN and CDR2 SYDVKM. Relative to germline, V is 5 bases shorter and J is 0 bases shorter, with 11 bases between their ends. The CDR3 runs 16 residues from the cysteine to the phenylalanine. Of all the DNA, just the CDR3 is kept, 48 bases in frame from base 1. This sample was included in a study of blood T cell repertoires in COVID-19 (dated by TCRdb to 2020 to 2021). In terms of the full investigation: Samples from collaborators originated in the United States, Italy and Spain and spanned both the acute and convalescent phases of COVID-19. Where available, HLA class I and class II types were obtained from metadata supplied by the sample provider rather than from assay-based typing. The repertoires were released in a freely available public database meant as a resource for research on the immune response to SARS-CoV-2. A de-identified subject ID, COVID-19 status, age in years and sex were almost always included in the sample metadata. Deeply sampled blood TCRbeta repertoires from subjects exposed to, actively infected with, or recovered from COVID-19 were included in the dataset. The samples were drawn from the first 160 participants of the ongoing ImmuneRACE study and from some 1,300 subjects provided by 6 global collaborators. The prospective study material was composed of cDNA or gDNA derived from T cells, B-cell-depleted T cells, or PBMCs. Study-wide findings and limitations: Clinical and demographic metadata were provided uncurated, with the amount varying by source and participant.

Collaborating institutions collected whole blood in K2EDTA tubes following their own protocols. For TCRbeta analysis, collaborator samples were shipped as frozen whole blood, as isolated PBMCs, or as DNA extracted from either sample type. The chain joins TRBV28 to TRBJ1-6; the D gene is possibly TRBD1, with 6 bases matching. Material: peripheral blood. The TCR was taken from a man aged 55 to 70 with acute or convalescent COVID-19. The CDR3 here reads CASSPSDSSYNSPLHF. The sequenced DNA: TGTGCCAGCAGTCCCTCGGACAGCTCCTATAATTCACCCCTCCACTTT.